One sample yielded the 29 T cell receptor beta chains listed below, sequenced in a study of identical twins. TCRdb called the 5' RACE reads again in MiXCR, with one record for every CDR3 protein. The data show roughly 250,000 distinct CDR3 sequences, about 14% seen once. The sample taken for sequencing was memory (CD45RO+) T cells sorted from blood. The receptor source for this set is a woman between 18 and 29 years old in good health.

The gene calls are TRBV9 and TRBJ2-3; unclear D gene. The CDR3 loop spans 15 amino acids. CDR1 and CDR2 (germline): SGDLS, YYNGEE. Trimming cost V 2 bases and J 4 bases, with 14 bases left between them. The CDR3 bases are TGTGCCAGCAGCGTGGGCTCCATTCGGGCAGATACGCAGTATTTT. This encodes CASSVGSIRADTQYF. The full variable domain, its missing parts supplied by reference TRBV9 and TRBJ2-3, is DSGVTQTPKHLITATGQRVTLRCSPRSGDLSVYWYQQSLDQGLQFLIQYYNGEERAKGNILERFSAQQFPDLHSELNLSSLELGDSALYFCASSVGSIRADTQYFGPGTRLTVL.

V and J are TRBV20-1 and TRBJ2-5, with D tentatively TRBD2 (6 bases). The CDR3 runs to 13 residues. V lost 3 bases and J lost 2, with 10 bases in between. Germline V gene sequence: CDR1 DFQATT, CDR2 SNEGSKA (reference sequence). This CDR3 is CSARSGLQETQYF. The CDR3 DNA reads TGCAGTGCTAGGTCGGGACTGCAAGAGACCCAGTACTTC.

This CDR3 reads CASSLTGQNTGELFF. The DNA of the CDR3 is TGTGCCAGCAGCTTGACGGGACAGAACACCGGGGAGCTGTTTTTT. This chain connects TRBV5-5 to TRBJ2-2, with D possibly matching TRBD1 (6 bases). V was trimmed by 1 base and J by 1 base, leaving 8 bases between them. In germline, CDR1 is SGHKS, CDR2 YYEKEE (reference sequence). CDR3 size: 15 residues. The variable domain in full, with the rest retrieved from reference TRBV5-5 and TRBJ2-2, is DAGVTQSPTHLIKTRGQQVTLRCSPISGHKSVSWYQQVLGQGPQFIFQYYEKEERGRGNFPDRFSARQFPNYSSELNVNALLLGDSALYLCASSLTGQNTGELFFGEGSRLTVL.

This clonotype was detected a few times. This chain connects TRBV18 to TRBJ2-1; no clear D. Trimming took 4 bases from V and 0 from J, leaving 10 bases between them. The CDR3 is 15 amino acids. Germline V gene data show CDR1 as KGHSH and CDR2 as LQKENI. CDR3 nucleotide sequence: TGTGCCAGCTCACTGGCCCCCAGCTCCTACAATGAGCAGTTCTTC. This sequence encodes CASSLAPSSYNEQFF.

The CDR3: CASSGRAGAYRYTF. CDR3 nucleotides: TGTGCCAGCAGCGGCCGGGCAGGGGCGTATCGCTACACCTTC. V and J are TRBV5-6 and TRBJ1-2, with D perhaps TRBD1 (6 bases). Germline lookup yields CDR1 SGHDT and CDR2 YYEEEE. V gave up 4 bases and J gave up 9 bases, with 19 bases separating them. CDR3 length: 14 amino acids.

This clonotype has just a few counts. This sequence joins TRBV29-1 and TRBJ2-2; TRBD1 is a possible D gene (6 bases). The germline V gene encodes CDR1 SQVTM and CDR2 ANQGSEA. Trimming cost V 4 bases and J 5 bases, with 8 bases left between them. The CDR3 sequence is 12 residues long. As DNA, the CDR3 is TGCAGCGTTGCCAGGGGAACCGGGGAGCTGTTTTTT. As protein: CSVARGTGELFF.

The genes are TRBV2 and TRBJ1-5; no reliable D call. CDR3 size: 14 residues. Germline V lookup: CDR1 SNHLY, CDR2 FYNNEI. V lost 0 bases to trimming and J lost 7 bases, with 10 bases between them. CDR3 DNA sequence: TGTGCCAGCAGTGAAGCGCGGGGTCGGCAGCCCCAGCATTTT. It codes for CASSEARGRQPQHF.

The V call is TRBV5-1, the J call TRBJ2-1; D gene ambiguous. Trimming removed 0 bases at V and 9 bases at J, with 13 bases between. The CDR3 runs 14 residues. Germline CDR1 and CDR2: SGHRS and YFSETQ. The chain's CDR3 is CASSLDPSPGEQFF. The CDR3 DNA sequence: TGCGCCAGCAGCTTGGACCCGTCTCCGGGTGAGCAGTTCTTC.

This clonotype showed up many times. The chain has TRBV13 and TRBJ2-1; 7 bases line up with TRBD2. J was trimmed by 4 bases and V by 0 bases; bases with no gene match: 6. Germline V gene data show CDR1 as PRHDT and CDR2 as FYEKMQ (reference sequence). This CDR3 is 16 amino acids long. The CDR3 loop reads CASSLGLASGYNEQFF. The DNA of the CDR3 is TGTGCCAGCAGCTTAGGCCTGGCTAGCGGTTACAATGAGCAGTTCTTC.

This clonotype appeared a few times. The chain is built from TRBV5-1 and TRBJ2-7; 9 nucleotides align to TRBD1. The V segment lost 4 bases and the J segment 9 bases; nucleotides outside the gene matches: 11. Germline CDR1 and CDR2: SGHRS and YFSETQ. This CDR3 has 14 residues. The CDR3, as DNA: TGCGCCAGCAGCAGCCGGGACAGGGTTTTTGGGCAGTACTTC. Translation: CASSSRDRVFGQYF.

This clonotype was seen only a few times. In DNA form, the CDR3 reads TGCAGTGCTGTACAAAGAAACACTGAAGCTTTCTTT. Protein: CSAVQRNTEAFF. The V call is TRBV20-1, the J call TRBJ1-1; no clear D. The CDR3 has 12 residues. The V end lost 5 bases, the J end lost 2 bases, and 9 bases lay between the germline ends. Germline V gene sequence: CDR1 DFQATT, CDR2 SNEGSKA (reference sequence).

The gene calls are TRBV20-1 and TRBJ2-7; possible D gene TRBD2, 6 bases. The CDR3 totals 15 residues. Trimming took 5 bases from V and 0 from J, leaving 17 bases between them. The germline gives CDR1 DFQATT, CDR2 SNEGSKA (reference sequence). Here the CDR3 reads CSADESTRSSYEQYF. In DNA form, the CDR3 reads TGCAGTGCTGACGAGTCGACTAGGAGCTCCTACGAGCAGTACTTC.

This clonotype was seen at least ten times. In DNA, the CDR3 is TGTGCCAGCAGCATACAGGGTTTCGATTCACCCCTCCACTTT. Its translation is CASSIQGFDSPLHF. This chain joins TRBV7-9 and TRBJ1-6, with a weak D call TRBD1 (6 bases). Trimming cost V 5 bases and J 8 bases, with 13 bases left between them. The CDR3 consists of 14 residues. From germline, CDR1 is SEHNR and CDR2 FQNEAQ (reference sequence). The complete variable domain, with remaining parts taken from reference TRBV7-9 and TRBJ1-6, reads DTGVSQNPRHKITKRGQNVTFRCDPISEHNRLYWYRQTLGQGPEFLTYFQNEAQLEKSRLLSDRFSAERPKGSFSTLEIQRTEQGDSAMYLCASSIQGFDSPLHFGNGTRLTVT.

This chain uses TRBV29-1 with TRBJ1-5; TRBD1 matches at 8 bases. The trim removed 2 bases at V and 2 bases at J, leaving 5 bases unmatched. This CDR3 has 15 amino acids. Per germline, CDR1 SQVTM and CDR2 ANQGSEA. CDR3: CSVEIEQGGNQPQHF. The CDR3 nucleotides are TGCAGCGTTGAAATCGAACAGGGGGGCAATCAGCCCCAGCATTTT.

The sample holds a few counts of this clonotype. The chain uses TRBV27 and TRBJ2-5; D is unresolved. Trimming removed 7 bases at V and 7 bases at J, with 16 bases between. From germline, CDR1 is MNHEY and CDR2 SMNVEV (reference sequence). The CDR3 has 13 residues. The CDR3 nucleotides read TGTGCCAGCAAGGGAAGGGAATTCGGGACCCAGTACTTC. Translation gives CASKGREFGTQYF.

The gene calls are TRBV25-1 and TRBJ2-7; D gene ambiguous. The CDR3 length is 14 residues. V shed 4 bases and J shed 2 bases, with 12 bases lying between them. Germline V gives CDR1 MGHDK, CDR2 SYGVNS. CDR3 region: CASSGPLEPYEQYF. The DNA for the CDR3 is TGTGCCAGCAGTGGGCCCCTGGAGCCCTACGAGCAGTACTTC.

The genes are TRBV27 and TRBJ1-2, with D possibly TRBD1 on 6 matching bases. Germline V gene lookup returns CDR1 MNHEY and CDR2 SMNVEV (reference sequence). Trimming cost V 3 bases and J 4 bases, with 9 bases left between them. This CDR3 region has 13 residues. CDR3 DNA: TGTGCCAGCAGTTTGGTAGGGGGCTATGGCTACACCTTC. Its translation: CASSLVGGYGYTF.

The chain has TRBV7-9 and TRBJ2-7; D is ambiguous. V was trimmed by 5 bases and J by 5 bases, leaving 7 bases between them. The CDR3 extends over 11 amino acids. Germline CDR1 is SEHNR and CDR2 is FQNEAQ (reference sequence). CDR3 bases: TGTGCCAGCAGCACAGCTGACGAGCAGTACTTC. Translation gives CASSTADEQYF. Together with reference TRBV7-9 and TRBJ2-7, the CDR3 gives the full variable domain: DTGVSQNPRHKITKRGQNVTFRCDPISEHNRLYWYRQTLGQGPEFLTYFQNEAQLEKSRLLSDRFSAERPKGSFSTLEIQRTEQGDSAMYLCASSTADEQYFGPGTRLTVT.

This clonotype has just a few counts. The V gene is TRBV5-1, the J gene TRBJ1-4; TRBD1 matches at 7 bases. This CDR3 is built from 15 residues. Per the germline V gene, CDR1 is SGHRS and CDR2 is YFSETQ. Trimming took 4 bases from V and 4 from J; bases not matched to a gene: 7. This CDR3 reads CASSPGQRDNEKLFF. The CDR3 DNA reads TGCGCCAGCAGCCCGGGACAGCGGGATAATGAAAAACTGTTTTTT.

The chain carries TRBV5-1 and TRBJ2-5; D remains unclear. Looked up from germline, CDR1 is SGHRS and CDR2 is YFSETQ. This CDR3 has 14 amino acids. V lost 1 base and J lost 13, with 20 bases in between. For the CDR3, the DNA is TGCGCCAGCAGCTTGAGGCTCGGTGGGGATAGGCTGTACTTC. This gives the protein CASSLRLGGDRLYF.

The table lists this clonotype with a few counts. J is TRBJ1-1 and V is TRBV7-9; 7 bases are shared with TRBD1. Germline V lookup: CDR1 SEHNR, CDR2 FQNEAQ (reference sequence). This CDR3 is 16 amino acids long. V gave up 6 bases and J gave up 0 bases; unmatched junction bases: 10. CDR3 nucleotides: TGTGCCAGCAGTAGAGACAGGGTCTTCATGAACACTGAAGCTTTCTTT. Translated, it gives CASSRDRVFMNTEAFF.

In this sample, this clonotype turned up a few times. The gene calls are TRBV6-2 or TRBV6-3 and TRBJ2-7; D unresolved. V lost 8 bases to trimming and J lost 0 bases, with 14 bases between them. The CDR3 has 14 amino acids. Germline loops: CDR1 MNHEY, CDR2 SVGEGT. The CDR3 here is CASYLSGSSYEQYF. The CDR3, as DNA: TGTGCCAGCTATCTCTCCGGTAGCTCCTACGAGCAGTACTTC.

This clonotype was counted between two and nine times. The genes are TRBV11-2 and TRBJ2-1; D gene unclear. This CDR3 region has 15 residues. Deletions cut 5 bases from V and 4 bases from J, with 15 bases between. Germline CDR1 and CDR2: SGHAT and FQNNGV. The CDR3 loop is CASSPRAGQYNEQFF. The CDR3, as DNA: TGTGCCAGCAGCCCCCGGGCAGGTCAATACAATGAGCAGTTCTTC.

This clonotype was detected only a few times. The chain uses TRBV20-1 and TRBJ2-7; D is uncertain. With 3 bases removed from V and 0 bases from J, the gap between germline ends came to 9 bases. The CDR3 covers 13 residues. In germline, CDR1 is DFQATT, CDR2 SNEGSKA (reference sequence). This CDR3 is CSASGMSSYEQYF. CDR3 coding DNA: TGCAGTGCTAGTGGGATGAGCTCCTACGAGCAGTACTTC.

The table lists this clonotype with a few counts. The CDR3 reads CAISPGAHQGVGEQYF. DNA for the CDR3: TGTGCCATCAGTCCGGGCGCTCACCAGGGGGTGGGCGAGCAGTACTTC. The genes are TRBV10-3 and TRBJ2-7, with 7 bases that match TRBD1. Trimming took 5 bases from V and 6 from J; bases not matched to a gene: 16. This CDR3 has 16 amino acids. Germline V CDR1 and CDR2: ENHRY, SYGVKD.

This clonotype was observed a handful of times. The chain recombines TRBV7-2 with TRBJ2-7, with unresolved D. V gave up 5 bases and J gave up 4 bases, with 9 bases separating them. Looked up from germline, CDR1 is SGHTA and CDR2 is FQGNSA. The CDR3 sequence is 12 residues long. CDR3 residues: CASSLHAYEQYF. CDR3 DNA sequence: TGTGCCAGCAGCCTACATGCTTACGAGCAGTACTTC.

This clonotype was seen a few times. CDR3 loop: CASSSFRSGANVLTF. Here the CDR3 DNA reads TGTGCCAGCAGCTCCTTCCGGAGTGGGGCCAACGTCCTGACTTTC. The chain recombines TRBV7-9 with TRBJ2-6, with D hard to call. The germline V gene has CDR1 SEHNR and CDR2 FQNEAQ (reference sequence). The CDR3 is 15 amino acids. Trimming cost V 4 bases and J 3 bases, with 10 bases left between them. Full variable domain (missing parts from reference TRBV7-9 and TRBJ2-6): DTGVSQNPRHKITKRGQNVTFRCDPISEHNRLYWYRQTLGQGPEFLTYFQNEAQLEKSRLLSDRFSAERPKGSFSTLEIQRTEQGDSAMYLCASSSFRSGANVLTFGAGSRLTVL.

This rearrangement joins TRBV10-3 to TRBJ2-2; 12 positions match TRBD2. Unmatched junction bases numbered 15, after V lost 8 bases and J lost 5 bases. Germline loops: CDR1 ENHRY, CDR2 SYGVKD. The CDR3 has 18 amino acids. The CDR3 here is CAICFSPSSGRGTGELFF. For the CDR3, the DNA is TGTGCCATCTGCTTCTCCCCCTCTAGCGGGAGGGGTACCGGGGAGCTGTTTTTT.

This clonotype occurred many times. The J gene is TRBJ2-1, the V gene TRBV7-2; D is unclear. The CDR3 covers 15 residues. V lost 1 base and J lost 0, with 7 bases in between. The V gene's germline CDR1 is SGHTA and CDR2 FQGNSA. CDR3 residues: CASSLGTTSYNEQFF. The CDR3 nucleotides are TGTGCCAGCAGCTTAGGGACCACCTCCTACAATGAGCAGTTCTTC. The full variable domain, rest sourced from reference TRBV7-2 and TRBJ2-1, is GAGVSQSPSNKVTEKGKDVELRCDPISGHTALYWYRQSLGQGLEFLIYFQGNSAPDKSGLPSDRFSAERTGGSVSTLTIQRTQQEDSAVYLCASSLGTTSYNEQFFGPGTRLTVL.